The clone carrying this T cell receptor (beta chain) was detected once. Antigen unknown. Clones were read by immunoSEQ multiplex PCR, and TCRdb kept only the in-frame ones, dropping some. Of about 120,000 clones listed, 70% to 90% were seen once; the top ten hold roughly 4%. The data originate from a study of T cell responses to AZD1222 COVID-19 vaccine. Findings and limits, study-wide: Regions left unmutated in variants are reportedly the target of nearly half of spike-specific TCRs. Sampling that yielded the repertoires occurred only after the peak T cell response.

Germline V lookup: CDR1 SGHAT, CDR2 FQNNGV. Trimming removed 2 bases from V and 5 bases from J; junction bases left unmatched: 4. The CDR3 contains 16 residues. The chain employs TRBV11-2 and TRBJ2-2; the match to TRBD1 covers 11 bases. This TCR was recovered from an adult in good health. The starting material was peripheral blood, obtained on day 0 of MenACWY control vaccination. Here the CDR3 DNA reads TGTGCCAGCAGCTTATGGGGGACAGGGGGAACCGGGGAGCTGTTTTTT. It codes for CASSLWGTGGTGELFF.